This T cell receptor beta chain was obtained from a study of identical twins. Study-level findings and limits: The study based its conclusions on cross-sectional statistical analysis and did not follow the same donors. Beta out-of-frame sequences showed weaker excess sharing between twins.

Everyone who donated was a healthy Caucasian. This clonotype was seen ten or more times. Its antigen is undetermined. Trimming pared 2 bases from V and 1 base from J, leaving 9 bases between. Germline loops: CDR1 SGHRS, CDR2 YFSETQ. This CDR3 has 14 amino acids. TCRdb redid the calling of the 5' RACE reads with MiXCR, one entry per CDR3 protein. The sample shows around 510,000 distinct CDR3 sequences, roughly an eighth of them seen only once. The same data also contributed to another study, on yellow fever vaccine responses in identical twins.

This receptor was taken from a woman aged 18-29 years in good health. Sequenced input: CD4+ T cells sorted from blood. V usage is TRBV5-1 and J usage is TRBJ1-1; D call uncertain. CDR3 bases: TGCGCCAGCAGCTTCTTATGGTCGAACACTGAAGCTTTCTTT. As protein: CASSFLWSNTEAFF.